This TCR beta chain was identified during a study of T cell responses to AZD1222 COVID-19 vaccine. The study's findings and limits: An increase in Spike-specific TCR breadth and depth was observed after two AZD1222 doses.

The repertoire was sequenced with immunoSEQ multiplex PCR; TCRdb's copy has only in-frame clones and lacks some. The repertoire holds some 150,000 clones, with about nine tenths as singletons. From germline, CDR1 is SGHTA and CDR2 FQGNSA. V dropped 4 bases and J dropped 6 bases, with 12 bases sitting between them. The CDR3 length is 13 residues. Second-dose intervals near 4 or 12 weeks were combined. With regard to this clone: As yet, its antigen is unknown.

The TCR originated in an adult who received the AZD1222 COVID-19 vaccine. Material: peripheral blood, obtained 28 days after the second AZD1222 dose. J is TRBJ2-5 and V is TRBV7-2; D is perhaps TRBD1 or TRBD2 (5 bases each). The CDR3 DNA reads TGTGCCAGCAGCTCAGGGACGGGGAAGACCCAGTACTTC. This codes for CASSSGTGKTQYF. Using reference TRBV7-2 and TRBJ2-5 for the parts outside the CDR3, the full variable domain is GAGVSQSPSNKVTEKGKDVELRCDPISGHTALYWYRQSLGQGLEFLIYFQGNSAPDKSGLPSDRFSAERTGGSVSTLTIQRTQQEDSAVYLCASSSGTGKTQYFGPGTRLLVL.